The next 17 T cell receptor beta chains were all read from a single sample in a study of cytomegalovirus exposure and HLA in healthy donors. Primers for the PCR totalled 60 Vbeta and 13 Jbeta. Method: immunoSEQ multiplex PCR; TCRdb's copy keeps in-frame clones and lacks some. The sample shows about 140,000 clones, approximately 81% of them seen only once. Source material: PBMCs. These receptor sequences come from a middle-aged woman in good health and CMV-seropositive.

This clone was counted once. The chain couples TRBV5-7 to TRBJ2-7; TRBD1 might be the D (6 bases). TRBV5-7 is an open reading frame whose function is uncertain. Trimming stripped 4 bases from V and 2 bases from J, with 13 bases between. The length of the CDR3 is 14 residues. CDR3 sequence reads: CASSPETGAYEQYF. Here the CDR3 DNA reads TGTGCCAGCAGCCCGGAGACAGGAGCCTACGAGCAGTACTTC.

A remark on this clone: The sample has other DNA sequences that encode this CDR3 too. The rearrangement uses TRBV4-1 and TRBJ2-1, with D possibly TRBD2 on 7 matching bases. This CDR3 has 18 amino acids. Trimming stripped 0 bases from V and 7 bases from J, with 22 bases between. Germline CDR1 reads MGHRA; CDR2 reads YSYEKL. CDR3 protein: CASSQDPAGAGVYNEQFF. CDR3 nucleotides: TGCGCCAGCAGCCAAGATCCGGCAGGGGCGGGAGTCTATAATGAGCAGTTCTTC.

The chain combines TRBV5-1 with TRBJ2-1; 7 bases align to TRBD2. The germline V gene encodes CDR1 SGHRS and CDR2 YFSETQ. V was clipped by 7 bases and J by 3 bases; unmatched bases: 7. CDR3 length: 14 amino acids. The CDR3 reads CASSAPSGYNEQFF. CDR3 DNA sequence: TGCGCCAGCTCAGCCCCTAGCGGCTACAATGAGCAGTTCTTC.

On this clone: This specimen includes other DNA sequences encoding the same CDR3. The chain joins TRBV29-1 to TRBJ2-7, with 11 bases lining up with TRBD2. CDR1 and CDR2 (germline): SQVTM, ANQGSEA. With V trimmed by 4 bases and J by 3 bases, 8 bases remained unmatched. This CDR3 has 15 residues. The CDR3 DNA reads as TGCAGCGTTGCCCCTACTAGCGGGGGAGGCTACGAGCAGTACTTC. Encoded protein: CSVAPTSGGGYEQYF.

Here the CDR3 DNA reads TGTGCCAGCAGTGACTGGAGAGCCGGGACAGGGAGCACAGATACGCAGTATTTT. This codes for CASSDWRAGTGSTDTQYF. The chain carries TRBV25-1 and TRBJ2-3; 9 bases align to TRBD1. This CDR3 is 18 amino acids long. Germline lookup yields CDR1 MGHDK and CDR2 SYGVNS. Unmatched junction bases numbered 10, after V lost 3 bases and J lost 0 bases.

V usage is TRBV5-8 and J usage is TRBJ2-3, with D possibly TRBD2 on 5 matching bases. Trimming took off 4 bases at V and 4 bases at J, with 13 bases between the two ends. In germline, CDR1 is SGHTS, CDR2 YDEGEE. The CDR3 loop spans 14 amino acids. CDR3 nucleotide sequence: TGTGCCAGCAGCCGAAGCGGATTGGCAGATACGCAGTATTTT. Amino acid sequence: CASSRSGLADTQYF.

The table lists this clone with a few counts. The chain is built from TRBV18 and TRBJ1-4; tentative D call: TRBD1 (6 bases). Germline V CDR1 and CDR2: KGHSH, LQKENI. This CDR3 comprises 15 residues. V was pared by 6 bases and J by 2 bases, with 13 bases between. CDR3 loop: CASSPGGGTNEKLFF. As DNA, the CDR3 is TGTGCCAGCTCGCCAGGCGGGGGCACTAATGAAAAACTGTTTTTT.

The chain links TRBV6-6 to TRBJ1-2; 11 nucleotides align to TRBD1. The CDR3 sequence is 14 residues long. The germline V gene has CDR1 MNHNY and CDR2 SVGAGI (reference sequence). Trimming cost V 6 bases and J 8 bases; bases outside gene matches: 8. This CDR3 reads CASRDADRGHGYTF. DNA of the CDR3: TGTGCCAGCAGAGACGCGGACAGGGGGCACGGCTACACCTTC.

The gene calls are TRBV6-5 and TRBJ2-2, with 7 bases matching TRBD1. The CDR3 has 15 residues. Trimming cost V 6 bases and J 5 bases; bases outside gene matches: 9. Germline CDR1 MNHEY, CDR2 SVGAGI. CDR3 sequence (DNA): TGTGCCAGCAGCCTACAGGGGTTTGGTACCGGGGAGCTGTTTTTT. Protein sequence: CASSLQGFGTGELFF.

This rearrangement joins TRBV9 to TRBJ2-7; 10 bases fit TRBD2. V dropped 2 bases and J dropped 4; count of bases not matched to a gene: 15. This CDR3 has 18 amino acids. Per germline, CDR1 SGDLS and CDR2 YYNGEE. CDR3 nucleotide sequence: TGTGCCAGCAGCGTGGGGGGTGGGGGAGCGGGGGGGAAATACGAGCAGTACTTC. The encoded protein is CASSVGGGGAGGKYEQYF.

The chain joins TRBV7-3 to TRBJ1-6, with D maybe TRBD1 (6 bases). Germline assignment: CDR1 SGHTA and CDR2 FQGTGA. Trimming stripped 1 base from V and 10 bases from J, with 8 bases between. The CDR3 length is 13 residues. CDR3 amino acids: CASSLRGGSPLHF. The DNA for the CDR3 is TGTGCCAGCAGCTTAAGGGGGGGCTCACCCCTCCACTTT.

The chain carries TRBV7-9 and TRBJ1-5, with D unresolved. Deletions cut 5 bases from V and 2 bases from J, with 13 bases between. In germline, CDR1 is SEHNR, CDR2 FQNEAQ (reference sequence). CDR3 size: 15 residues. This chain's CDR3 is CASSGSLGGNQPQHF. Written as DNA, the CDR3 is TGTGCCAGCAGCGGATCCCTCGGGGGCAATCAGCCCCAGCATTTT.

The CDR3 here is CASSLRAWSNQPQHF. The CDR3, as DNA: TGTGCCAGCAGCCTGAGGGCCTGGTCCAATCAGCCCCAGCATTTT. The chain recombines TRBV5-6 with TRBJ1-5; D ambiguous. The CDR3 is 15 amino acids. The germline CDR1 and CDR2 sequences are SGHDT and YYEEEE. V lost 4 bases to trimming and J lost 3 bases, with 14 bases between them.

The genes are TRBV27 and TRBJ2-5; 7 bases map to TRBD2. The CDR3 has 15 residues. Germline values: CDR1 MNHEY, CDR2 SMNVEV (reference sequence). Germline trimming cut 6 bases from V and 2 bases from J; bases unmatched to any gene: 9. The CDR3 DNA is TGTGCCAGCAGCAGTGGGGGGGATAAGCAAGAGACCCAGTACTTC. Its translation is CASSSGGDKQETQYF.

This chain joins TRBV28 and TRBJ1-1; 8 bases are shared with TRBD1. Looked up from germline, CDR1 is MDHEN and CDR2 is SYDVKM. The CDR3 consists of 14 residues. Losses at the gene ends were 7 bases for V and 1 base for J; bases not matched to a gene: 5. This CDR3 reads CASIRTGPNTEAFF. DNA of the CDR3: TGTGCCAGCATCCGGACAGGGCCGAACACTGAAGCTTTCTTT.

The rearrangement uses TRBV6-4 and TRBJ2-2, with 8 bases matching TRBD1. Germline V gene data show CDR1 as MRHNA and CDR2 as SNTAGT. This CDR3 is built from 12 residues. The junction had 5 bases not matched to a gene; V was cut back by 10 bases and J by 7 bases. The CDR3 bases are TGTGCCACCGGGACAGGCAGCGGGGAGCTGTTTTTT. It encodes CATGTGSGELFF.

The gene calls are TRBV5-6 and TRBJ2-7; 7 bases agree with TRBD2. This CDR3 is built from 16 residues. From germline, CDR1 is SGHDT and CDR2 YYEEEE. V lost 4 bases and J lost 2; bases outside the gene matches: 12. The CDR3 reads CASSLYRLADAYEQYF. CDR3 nucleotides: TGTGCCAGCAGCCTATATCGACTAGCTGACGCCTACGAGCAGTACTTC.